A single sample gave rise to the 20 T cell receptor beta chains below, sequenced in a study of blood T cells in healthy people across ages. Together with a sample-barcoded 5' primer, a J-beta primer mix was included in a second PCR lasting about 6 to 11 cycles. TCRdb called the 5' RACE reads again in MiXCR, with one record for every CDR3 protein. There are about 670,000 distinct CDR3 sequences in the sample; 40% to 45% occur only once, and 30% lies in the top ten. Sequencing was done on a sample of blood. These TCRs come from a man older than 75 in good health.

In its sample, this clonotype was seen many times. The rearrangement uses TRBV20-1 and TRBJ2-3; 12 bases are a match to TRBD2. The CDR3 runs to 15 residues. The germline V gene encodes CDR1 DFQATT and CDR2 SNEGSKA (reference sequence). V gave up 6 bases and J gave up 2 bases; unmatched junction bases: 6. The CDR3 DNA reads TGCAGTGCGCGCGGACTAGCGGGACACACAGATACGCAGTATTTT. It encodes CSARGLAGHTDTQYF.

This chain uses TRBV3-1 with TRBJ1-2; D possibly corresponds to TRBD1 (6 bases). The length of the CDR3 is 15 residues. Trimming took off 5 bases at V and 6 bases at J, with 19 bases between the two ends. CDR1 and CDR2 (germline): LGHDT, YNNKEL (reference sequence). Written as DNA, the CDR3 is TGTGCCAGCAGCTATGGCCAGACAGGTCGTAATGGCTACACCTTC. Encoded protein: CASSYGQTGRNGYTF.

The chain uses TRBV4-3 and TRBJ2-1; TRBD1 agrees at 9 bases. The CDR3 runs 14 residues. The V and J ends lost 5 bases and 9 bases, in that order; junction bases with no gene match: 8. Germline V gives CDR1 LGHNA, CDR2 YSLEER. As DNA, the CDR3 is TGCGCCAGCAGCGGCAGGGACAGGGAAGGTGAGCAGTTCTTC. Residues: CASSGRDREGEQFF.

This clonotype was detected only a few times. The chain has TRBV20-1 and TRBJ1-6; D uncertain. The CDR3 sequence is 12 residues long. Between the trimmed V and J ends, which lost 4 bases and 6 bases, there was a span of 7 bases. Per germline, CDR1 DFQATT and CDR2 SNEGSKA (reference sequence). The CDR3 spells CSANRGNSPLHF. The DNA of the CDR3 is TGCAGTGCTAATCGGGGTAATTCACCCCTCCACTTT.

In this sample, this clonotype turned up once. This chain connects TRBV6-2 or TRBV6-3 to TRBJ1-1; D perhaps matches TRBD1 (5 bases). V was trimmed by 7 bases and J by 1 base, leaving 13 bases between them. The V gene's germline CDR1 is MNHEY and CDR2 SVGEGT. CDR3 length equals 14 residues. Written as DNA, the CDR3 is TGTGCCAGCACCAAGAGACAGCCGAACACTGAAGCTTTCTTT. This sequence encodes CASTKRQPNTEAFF.

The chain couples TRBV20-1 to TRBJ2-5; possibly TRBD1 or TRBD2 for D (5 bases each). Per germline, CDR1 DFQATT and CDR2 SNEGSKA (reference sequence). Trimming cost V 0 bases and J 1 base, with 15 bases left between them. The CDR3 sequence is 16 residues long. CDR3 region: CSARDPSPGPQETQYF. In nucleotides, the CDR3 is TGCAGTGCTAGAGATCCCTCACCGGGACCCCAAGAGACCCAGTACTTC.

CDR3 bases: TGTGCCAGCAGTGACGGGAGTACCCGAGGGGAGCAGTACTTC. It is translated as CASSDGSTRGEQYF. The rearrangement uses TRBV6-2 or TRBV6-3 and TRBJ2-5; possibly TRBD2 for D (6 bases). Trimming left V 5 bases short and J 11 bases short, with 21 bases between. This CDR3 has 14 residues. Looked up from germline, CDR1 is MNHEY and CDR2 is SVGEGT.

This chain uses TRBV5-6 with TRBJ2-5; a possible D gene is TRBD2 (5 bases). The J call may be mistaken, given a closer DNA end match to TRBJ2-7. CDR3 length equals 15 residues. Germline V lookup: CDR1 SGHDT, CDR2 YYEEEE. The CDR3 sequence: CASSSSGIPHYEQYF. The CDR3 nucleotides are TGTGCCAGCAGCTCCTCCGGGATCCCCCATTACGAGCAGTACTTC.

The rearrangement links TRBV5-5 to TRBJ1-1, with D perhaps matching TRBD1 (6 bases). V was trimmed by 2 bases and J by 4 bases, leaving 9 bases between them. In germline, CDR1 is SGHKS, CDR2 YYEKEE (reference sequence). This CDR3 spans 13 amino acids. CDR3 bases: TGTGCCAGCAGCTTTAGGGGGGGCACTGAAGCTTTCTTT. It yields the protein CASSFRGGTEAFF.

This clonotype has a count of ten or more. The CDR3 region has the DNA TGTGCCAGCAGCAACGGGCCGGGAAACTATGGCTACACCTTC. It translates to CASSNGPGNYGYTF. The chain joins TRBV7-2 to TRBJ1-2; no definite D call. This CDR3 region has 14 residues. Trimming took 5 bases from V and 2 from J, leaving 12 bases between them. CDR1 SGHTA and CDR2 FQGNSA come from the germline V gene.

DNA of the CDR3: TGTGCCAGCAGCTACCAAGCGGGAAGATACTACGAGCAGTTCTTC. Translated, it gives CASSYQAGRYYEQFF. The J gene is TRBJ2-1, the V gene TRBV7-2; 7 nucleotides agree with TRBD2. With V trimmed by 4 bases and J by 10 bases, 13 bases remained unmatched. Germline CDR1 is SGHTA and CDR2 is FQGNSA. The CDR3 has 15 amino acids.

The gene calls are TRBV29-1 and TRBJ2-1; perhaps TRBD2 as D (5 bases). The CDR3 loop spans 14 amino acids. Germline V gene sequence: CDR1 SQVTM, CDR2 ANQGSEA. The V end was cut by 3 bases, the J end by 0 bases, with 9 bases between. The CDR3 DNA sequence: TGCAGCGTTGATAGGGAGAGCTCCTACAATGAGCAGTTCTTC. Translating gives CSVDRESSYNEQFF.

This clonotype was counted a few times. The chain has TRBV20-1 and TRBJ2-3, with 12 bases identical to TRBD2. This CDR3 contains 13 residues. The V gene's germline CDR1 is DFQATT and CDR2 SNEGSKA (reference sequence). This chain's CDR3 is CRPRTSGVDTQYF. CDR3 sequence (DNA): TGCAGACCCCGGACTAGCGGGGTAGATACGCAGTATTTT.

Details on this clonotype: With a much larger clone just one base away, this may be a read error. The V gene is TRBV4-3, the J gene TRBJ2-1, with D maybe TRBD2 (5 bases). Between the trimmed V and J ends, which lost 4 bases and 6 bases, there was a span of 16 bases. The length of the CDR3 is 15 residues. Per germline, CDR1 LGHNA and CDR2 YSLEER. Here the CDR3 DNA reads TGCGCCAGCAGCCGAGAACCGGGATACCTCAATGAGCAGTTCTTC. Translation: CASSREPGYLNEQFF.

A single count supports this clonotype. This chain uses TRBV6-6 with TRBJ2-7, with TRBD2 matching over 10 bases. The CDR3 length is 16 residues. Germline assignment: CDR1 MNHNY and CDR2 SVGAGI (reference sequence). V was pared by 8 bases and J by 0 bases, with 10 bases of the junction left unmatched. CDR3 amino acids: CASERAGGGGSYEQYF. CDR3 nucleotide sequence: TGTGCCAGCGAACGAGCGGGAGGGGGAGGCTCCTACGAGCAGTACTTC.

CDR3 bases: TGTGCCAGCAGCGTGCATACTGGAAACACCATATATTTT. It codes for CASSVHTGNTIYF. The genes are TRBV7-2 and TRBJ1-3, with no clear D. The germline CDR1 and CDR2 sequences are SGHTA and FQGNSA. The CDR3 extends over 13 amino acids. Trimming removed 5 bases from V and 2 bases from J, with 7 bases in between.

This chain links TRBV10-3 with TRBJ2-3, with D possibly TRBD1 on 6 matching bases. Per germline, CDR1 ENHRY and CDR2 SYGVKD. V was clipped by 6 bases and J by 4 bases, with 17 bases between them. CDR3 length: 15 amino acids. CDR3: CAISGDIQRADTQYF. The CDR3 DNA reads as TGTGCCATCAGCGGGGACATCCAAAGGGCAGATACGCAGTATTTT.

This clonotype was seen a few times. The CDR3 sequence is CASSQSSTTYLDEQYF. CDR3 DNA: TGTGCCAGCAGCCAAAGTAGTACCACCTATTTGGACGAGCAGTACTTC. This chain uses TRBV7-2 with TRBJ2-5; D is unresolved. The assigned J gene may be wrong: the sequence end matches TRBJ2-7 better. The germline gives CDR1 SGHTA, CDR2 FQGNSA. CDR3 length: 16 amino acids.

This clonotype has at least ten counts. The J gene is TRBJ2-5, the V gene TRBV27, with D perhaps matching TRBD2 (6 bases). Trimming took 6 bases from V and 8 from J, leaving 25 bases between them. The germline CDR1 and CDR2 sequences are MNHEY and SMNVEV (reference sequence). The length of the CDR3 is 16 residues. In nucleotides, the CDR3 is TGTGCCAGCAGAAATCGGGGGACCCCGGGGGTTTGTACCCAGTACTTC. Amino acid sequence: CASRNRGTPGVCTQYF.

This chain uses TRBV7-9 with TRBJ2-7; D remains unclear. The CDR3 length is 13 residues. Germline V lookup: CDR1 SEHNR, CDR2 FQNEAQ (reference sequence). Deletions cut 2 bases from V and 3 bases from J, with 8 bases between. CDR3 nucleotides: TGTGCCAGCAGCTTAATCGGGCACTACGAGCAGTACTTC. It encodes CASSLIGHYEQYF.